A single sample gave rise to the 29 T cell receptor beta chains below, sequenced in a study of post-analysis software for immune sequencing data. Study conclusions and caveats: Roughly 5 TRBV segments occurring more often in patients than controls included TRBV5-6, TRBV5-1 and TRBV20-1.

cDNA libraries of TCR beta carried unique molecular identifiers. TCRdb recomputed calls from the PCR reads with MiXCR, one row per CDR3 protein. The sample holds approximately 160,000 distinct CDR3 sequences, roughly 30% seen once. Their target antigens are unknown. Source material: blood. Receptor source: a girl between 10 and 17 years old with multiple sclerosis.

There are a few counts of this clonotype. The CDR3: CASSEGGVNTEAFF. The CDR3 DNA follows: TGTGCCAGCAGTGAAGGGGGGGTGAACACTGAAGCTTTCTTT. The chain couples TRBV6-1 to TRBJ1-1, with TRBD1 as a possible D gene (5 bases). V shed 1 base and J shed 0 bases, with 6 bases lying between them. CDR1 MNHNS and CDR2 SASEGT come from the germline V gene. There are 14 residues in the CDR3.

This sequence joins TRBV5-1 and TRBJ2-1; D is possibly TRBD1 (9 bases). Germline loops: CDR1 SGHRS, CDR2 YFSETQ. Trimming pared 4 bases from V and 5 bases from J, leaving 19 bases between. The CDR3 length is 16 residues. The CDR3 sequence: CASSPGGTGPHNEQFF. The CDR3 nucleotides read TGCGCCAGCAGCCCGGGGGGGACAGGGCCTCACAATGAGCAGTTCTTC.

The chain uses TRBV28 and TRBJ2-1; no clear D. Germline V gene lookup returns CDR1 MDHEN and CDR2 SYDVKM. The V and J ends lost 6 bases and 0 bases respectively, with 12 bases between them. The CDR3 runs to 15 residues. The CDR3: CASRPTVSSYNEQFF. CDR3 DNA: TGTGCCAGCAGGCCAACGGTAAGCTCCTACAATGAGCAGTTCTTC. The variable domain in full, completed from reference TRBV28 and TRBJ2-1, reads DVKVTQSSRYLVKRTGEKVFLECVQDMDHENMFWYRQDPGLGLRLIYFSYDVKMKEKGDIPEGYSVSREKKERFSLILESASTNQTSMYLCASRPTVSSYNEQFFGPGTRLTVL.

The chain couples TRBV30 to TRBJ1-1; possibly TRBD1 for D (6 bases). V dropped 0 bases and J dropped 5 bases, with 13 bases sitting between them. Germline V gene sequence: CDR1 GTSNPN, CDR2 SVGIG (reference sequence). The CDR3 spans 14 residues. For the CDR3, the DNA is TGTGCCTGGAGTGTCCGGGGGCGCGAGACTGAAGCTTTCTTT. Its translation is CAWSVRGRETEAFF.

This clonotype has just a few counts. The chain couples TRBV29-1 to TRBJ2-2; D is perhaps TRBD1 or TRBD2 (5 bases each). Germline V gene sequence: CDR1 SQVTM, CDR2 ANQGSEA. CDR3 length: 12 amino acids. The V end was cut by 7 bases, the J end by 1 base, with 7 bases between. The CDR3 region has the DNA TGCAGCGCGAGGGGGAACACCGGGGAGCTGTTTTTT. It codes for CSARGNTGELFF.

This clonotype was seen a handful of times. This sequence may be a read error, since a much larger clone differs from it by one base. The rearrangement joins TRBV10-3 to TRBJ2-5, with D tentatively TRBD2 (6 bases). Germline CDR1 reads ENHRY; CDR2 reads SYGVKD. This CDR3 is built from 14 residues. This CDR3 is CAIRESEGTETQYF. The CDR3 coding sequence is TGTGCCATCAGGGAGTCGGAGGGGACAGAGACCCAGTACTTC.

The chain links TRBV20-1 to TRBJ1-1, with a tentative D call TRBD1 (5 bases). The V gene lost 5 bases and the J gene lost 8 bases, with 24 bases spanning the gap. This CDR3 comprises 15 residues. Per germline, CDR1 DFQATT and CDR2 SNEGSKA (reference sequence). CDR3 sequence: CSALSFGTPDGEAFF. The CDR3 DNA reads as TGCAGTGCTCTCTCTTTCGGGACCCCCGACGGGGAAGCTTTCTTT.

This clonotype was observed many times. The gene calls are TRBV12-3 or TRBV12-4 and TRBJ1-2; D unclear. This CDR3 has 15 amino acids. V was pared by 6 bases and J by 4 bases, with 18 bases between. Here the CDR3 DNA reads TGTGCCAGCAGCCGGGGAGAAGCTTTAACCTATGGCTACACCTTC. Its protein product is CASSRGEALTYGYTF.

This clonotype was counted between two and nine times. The CDR3 spells CATSRLGGQGIVNYGYTF. DNA of the CDR3: TGTGCCACCAGCAGACTGGGGGGACAGGGTATTGTCAACTATGGCTACACCTTC. J is TRBJ1-2 and V is TRBV15, with TRBD1 matching 9 bases. The CDR3 covers 18 residues. CDR1 and CDR2 (germline): LNHNV, YYDKDF (reference sequence). Trimming took 2 bases from V and 2 from J; bases not matched to a gene: 12.

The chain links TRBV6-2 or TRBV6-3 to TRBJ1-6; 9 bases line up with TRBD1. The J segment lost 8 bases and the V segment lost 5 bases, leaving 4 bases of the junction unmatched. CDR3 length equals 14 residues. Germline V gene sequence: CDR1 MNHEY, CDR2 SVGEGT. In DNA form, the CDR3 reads TGTGCCAGCAGTCGGGGACAGGGACATTCACCCCTCCACTTT. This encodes CASSRGQGHSPLHF.

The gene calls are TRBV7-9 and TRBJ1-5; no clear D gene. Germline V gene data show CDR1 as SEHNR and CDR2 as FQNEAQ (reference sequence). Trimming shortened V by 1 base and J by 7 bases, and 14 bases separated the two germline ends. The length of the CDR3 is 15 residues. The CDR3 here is CASSLGGVTNQPQHF. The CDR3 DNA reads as TGTGCCAGCAGCTTAGGTGGAGTGACCAACCAGCCCCAGCATTTT.

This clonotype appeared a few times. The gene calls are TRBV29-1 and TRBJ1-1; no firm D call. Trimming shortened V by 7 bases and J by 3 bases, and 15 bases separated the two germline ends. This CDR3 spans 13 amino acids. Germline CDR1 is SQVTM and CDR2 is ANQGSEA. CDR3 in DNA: TGCAGCGCTTCCCATACAAGGGACACTGAAGCTTTCTTT. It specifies CSASHTRDTEAFF.

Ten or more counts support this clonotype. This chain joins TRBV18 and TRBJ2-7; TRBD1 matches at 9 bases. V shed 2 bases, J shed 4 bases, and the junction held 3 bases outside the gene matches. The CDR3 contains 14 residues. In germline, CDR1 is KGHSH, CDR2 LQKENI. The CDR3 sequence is CASSPGTGRYEQYF. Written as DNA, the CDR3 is TGTGCCAGCTCACCAGGGACAGGGCGATACGAGCAGTACTTC.

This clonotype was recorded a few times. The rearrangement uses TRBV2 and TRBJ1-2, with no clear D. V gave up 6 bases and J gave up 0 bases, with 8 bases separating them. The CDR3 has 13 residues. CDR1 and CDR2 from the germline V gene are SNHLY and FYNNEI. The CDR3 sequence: CASSVGSNYGYTF. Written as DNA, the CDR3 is TGTGCCAGCAGCGTTGGATCTAACTATGGCTACACCTTC.

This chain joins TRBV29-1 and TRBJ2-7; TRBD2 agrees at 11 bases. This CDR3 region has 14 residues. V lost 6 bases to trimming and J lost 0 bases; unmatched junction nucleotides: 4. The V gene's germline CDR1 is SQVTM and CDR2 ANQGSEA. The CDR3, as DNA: TGCAGCGTGGGTACTAGCGGGAGCTCCTACGAGCAGTACTTC. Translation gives CSVGTSGSSYEQYF.

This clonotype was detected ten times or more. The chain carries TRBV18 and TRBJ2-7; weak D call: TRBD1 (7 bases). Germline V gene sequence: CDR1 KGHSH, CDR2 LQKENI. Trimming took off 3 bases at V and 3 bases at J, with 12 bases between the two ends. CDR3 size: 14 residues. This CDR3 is CASSPEGASYEQYF. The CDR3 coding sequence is TGTGCCAGCTCACCGGAGGGGGCGAGCTACGAGCAGTACTTC.

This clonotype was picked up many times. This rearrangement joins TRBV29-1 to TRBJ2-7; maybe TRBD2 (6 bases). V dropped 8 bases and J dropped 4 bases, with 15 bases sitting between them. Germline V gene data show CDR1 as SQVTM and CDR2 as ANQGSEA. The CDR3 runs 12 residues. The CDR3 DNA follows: TGCAGCATCCTCTGGGGGGAGTACGAGCAGTACTTC. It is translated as CSILWGEYEQYF.

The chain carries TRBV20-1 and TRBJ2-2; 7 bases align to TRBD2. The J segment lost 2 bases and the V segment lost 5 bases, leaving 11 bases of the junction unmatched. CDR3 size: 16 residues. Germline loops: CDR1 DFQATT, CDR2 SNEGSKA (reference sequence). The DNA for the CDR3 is TGCAGTGCTCCTCGGCCGTCTAGCGGCAACACCGGGGAGCTGTTTTTT. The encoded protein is CSAPRPSSGNTGELFF.

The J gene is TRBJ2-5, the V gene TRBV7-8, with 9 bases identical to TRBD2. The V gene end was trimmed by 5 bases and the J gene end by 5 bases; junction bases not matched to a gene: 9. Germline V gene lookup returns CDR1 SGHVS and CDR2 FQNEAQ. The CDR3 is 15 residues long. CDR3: CASSLLAGPKETQYF. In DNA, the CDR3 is TGTGCCAGCAGCCTCCTAGCGGGGCCGAAGGAGACCCAGTACTTC.

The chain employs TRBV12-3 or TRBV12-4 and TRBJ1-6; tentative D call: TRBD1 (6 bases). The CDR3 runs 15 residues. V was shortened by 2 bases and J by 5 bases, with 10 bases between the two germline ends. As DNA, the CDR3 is TGTGCCAGCAGTTTACTTAGGACAGATAATTCACCCCTCCACTTT. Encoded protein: CASSLLRTDNSPLHF.

The CDR3 DNA follows: TGTGCCAGCAGTTACCCACCTCGTAAGCAGAACACTGAAGCTTTCTTT. It specifies CASSYPPRKQNTEAFF. This chain connects TRBV6-6 to TRBJ1-1; D is ambiguous. CDR3 length equals 16 residues. V dropped 2 bases and J dropped 1 base, with 14 bases sitting between them. CDR1 is MNHNY and CDR2 is SVGAGI in the germline V gene (reference sequence).

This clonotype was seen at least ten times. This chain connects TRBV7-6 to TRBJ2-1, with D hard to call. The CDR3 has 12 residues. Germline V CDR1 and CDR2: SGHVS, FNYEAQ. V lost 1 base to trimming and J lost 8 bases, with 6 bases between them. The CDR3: CASSLGADEQFF. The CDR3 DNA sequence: TGTGCCAGCAGCTTAGGGGCAGATGAGCAGTTCTTC. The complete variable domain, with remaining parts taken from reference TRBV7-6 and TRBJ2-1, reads GAGVSQSPRYKVTKRGQDVALRCDPISGHVSLYWYRQALGQGPEFLTYFNYEAQQDKSGLPNDRFSAERPEGSISTLTIQRTEQRDSAMYRCASSLGADEQFFGPGTRLTVL.

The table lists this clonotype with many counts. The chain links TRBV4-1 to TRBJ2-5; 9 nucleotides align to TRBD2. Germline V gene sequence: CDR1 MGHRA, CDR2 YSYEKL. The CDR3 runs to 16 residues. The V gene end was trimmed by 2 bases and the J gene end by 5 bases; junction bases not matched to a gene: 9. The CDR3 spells CASSQFPGLAMETQYF. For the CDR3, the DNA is TGCGCCAGCAGCCAATTCCCGGGACTAGCAATGGAGACCCAGTACTTC.

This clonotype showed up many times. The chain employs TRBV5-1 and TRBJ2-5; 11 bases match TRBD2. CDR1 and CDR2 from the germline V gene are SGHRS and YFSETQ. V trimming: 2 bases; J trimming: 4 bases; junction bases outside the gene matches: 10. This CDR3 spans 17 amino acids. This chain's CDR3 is CASSLLAGGSAGETQYF. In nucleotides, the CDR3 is TGCGCCAGCAGCTTATTAGCGGGAGGGAGTGCTGGAGAGACCCAGTACTTC.

The CDR3 DNA sequence: TGCAGTGCTGCCGGGACAGGGGCCTACAATGAGCAGTTCTTC. It translates to CSAAGTGAYNEQFF. J is TRBJ2-1 and V is TRBV20-1, with 10 positions matching TRBD1. Germline CDR1 DFQATT, CDR2 SNEGSKA (reference sequence). Trimming at V came to 5 bases and at J to 2 bases, leaving 3 bases not matched to a gene. This CDR3 is built from 14 residues.

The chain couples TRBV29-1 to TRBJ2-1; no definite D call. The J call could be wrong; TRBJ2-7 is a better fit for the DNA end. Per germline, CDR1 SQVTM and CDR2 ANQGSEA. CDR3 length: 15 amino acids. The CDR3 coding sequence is TGCAGCGTTGAGGTCGGGCTACACTCCTACAATGAGCAGTACTTC. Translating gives CSVEVGLHSYNEQYF.

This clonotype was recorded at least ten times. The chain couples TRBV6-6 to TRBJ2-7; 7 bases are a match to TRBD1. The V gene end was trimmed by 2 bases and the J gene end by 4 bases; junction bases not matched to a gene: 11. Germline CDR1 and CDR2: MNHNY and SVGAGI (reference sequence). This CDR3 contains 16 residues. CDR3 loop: CASSYGSWDSIYEQYF. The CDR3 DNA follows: TGTGCCAGCAGTTACGGTTCGTGGGACAGTATATACGAGCAGTACTTC.

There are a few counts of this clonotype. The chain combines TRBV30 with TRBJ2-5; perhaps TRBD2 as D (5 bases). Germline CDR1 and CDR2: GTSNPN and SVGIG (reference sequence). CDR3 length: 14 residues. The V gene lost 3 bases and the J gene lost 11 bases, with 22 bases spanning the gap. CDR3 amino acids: CAWSIEGVTREQYF. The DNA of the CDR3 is TGTGCCTGGAGCATAGAGGGCGTTACGAGAGAGCAGTACTTC. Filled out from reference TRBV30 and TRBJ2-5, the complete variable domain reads SQTIHQWPATLVQPVGSPLSLECTVEGTSNPNLYWYRQAAGRGLQLLFYSVGIGQISSEVPQNLSASRPQDRQFILSSKKLLLSDSGFYLCAWSIEGVTREQYFGPGTRLLVL.

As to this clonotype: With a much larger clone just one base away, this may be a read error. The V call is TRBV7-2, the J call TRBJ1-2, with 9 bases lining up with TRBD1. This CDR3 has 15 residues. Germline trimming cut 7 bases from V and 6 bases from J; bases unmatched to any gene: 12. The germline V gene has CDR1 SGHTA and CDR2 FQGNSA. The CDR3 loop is CASNQVDGTGNGYTF. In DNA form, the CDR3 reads TGTGCCAGCAACCAGGTCGACGGGACAGGGAATGGCTACACCTTC.